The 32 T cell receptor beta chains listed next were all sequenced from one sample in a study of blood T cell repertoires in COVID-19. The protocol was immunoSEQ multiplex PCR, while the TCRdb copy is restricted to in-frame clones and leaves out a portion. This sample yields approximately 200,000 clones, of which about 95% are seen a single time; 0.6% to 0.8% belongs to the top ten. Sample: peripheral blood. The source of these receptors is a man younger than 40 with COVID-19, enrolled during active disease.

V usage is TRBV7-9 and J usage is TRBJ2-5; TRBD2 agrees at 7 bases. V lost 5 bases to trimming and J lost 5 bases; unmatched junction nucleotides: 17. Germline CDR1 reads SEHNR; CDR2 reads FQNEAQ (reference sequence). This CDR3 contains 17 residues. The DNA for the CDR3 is TGTGCCAGCAGCCCCCAGGTTACTAGCGACCATGGGGAGACCCAGTACTTC. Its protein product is CASSPQVTSDHGETQYF.

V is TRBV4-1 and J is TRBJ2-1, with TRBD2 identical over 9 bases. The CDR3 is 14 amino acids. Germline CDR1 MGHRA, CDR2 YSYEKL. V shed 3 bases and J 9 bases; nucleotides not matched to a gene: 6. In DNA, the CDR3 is TGCGCCAGCAGCCATGCGGGGGGGCCTATTGAGCAGTTCTTC. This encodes CASSHAGGPIEQFF.

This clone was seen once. CDR3 residues: CASSMAGTEAFF. CDR3 nucleotides: TGTGCCAGTAGTATGGCGGGGACTGAAGCTTTCTTT. The rearrangement links TRBV19 to TRBJ1-1; no definite D call. Germline V gene data show CDR1 as LNHDA and CDR2 as SQIVND (reference sequence). Trimming removed 3 bases at V and 5 bases at J, with 7 bases between. The CDR3 has 12 residues.

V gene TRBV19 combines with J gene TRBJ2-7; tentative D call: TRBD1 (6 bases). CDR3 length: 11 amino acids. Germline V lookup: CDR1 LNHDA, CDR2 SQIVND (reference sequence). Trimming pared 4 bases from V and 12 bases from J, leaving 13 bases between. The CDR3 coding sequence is TGTGCCAGTAGTACAGGGGCCTTACGGTACTTC. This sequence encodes CASSTGALRYF.

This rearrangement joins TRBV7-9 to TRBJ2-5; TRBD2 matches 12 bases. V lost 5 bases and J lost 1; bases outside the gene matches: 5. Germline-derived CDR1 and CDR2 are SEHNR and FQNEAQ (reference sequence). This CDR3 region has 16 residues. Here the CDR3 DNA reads TGTGCCAGCAGCCTCCTGACTAGCGGGGGCCAAGAGACCCAGTACTTC. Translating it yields CASSLLTSGGQETQYF.

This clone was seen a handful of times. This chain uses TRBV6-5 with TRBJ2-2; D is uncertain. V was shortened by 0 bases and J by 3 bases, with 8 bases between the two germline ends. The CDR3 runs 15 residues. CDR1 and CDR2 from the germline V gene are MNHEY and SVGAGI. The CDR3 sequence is CASSYSISDTGELFF. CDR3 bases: TGTGCCAGCAGTTACTCGATTTCGGACACCGGGGAGCTGTTTTTT.

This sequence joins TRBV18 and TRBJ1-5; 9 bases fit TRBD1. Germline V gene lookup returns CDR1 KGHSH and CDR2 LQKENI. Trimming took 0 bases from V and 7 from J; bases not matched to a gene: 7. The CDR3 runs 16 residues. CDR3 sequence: CASSPPSGQGSQPQHF. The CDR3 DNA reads TGTGCCAGCTCACCACCATCCGGACAGGGGTCCCAGCCCCAGCATTTT.

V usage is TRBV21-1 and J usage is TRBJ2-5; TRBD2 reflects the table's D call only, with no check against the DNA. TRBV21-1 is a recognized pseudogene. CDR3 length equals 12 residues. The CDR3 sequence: CASIGEEETQYF. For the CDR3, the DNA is TGTGCCAGCATTGGAGAAGAAGAGACCCAGTACTTC.

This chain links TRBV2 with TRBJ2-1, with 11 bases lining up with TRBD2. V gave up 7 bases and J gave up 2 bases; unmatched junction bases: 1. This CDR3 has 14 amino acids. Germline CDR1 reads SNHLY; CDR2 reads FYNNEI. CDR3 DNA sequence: TGTGCCAGCAAGGGACTAGCGGCCTACAATGAGCAGTTCTTC. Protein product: CASKGLAAYNEQFF.

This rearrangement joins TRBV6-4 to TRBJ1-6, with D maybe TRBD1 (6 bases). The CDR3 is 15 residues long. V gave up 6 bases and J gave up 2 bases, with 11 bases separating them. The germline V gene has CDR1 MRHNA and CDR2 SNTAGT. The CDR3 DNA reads TGTGCCAGCAGCCCCAGGGGAACCTATAATTCACCCCTCCACTTT. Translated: CASSPRGTYNSPLHF.

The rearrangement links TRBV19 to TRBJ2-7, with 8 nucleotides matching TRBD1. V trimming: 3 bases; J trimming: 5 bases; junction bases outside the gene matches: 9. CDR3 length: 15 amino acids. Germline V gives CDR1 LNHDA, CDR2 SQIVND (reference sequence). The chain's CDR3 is CASSIHRGTYNEQYF. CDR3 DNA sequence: TGTGCCAGTAGTATCCACAGGGGGACCTACAACGAGCAGTACTTC.

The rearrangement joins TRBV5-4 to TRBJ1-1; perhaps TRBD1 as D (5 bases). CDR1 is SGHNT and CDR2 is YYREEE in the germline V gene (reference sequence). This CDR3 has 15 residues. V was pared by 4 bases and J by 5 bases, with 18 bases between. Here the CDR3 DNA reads TGTGCCAGCAGCCCTTTGGGGGGGGTAGGGACTGAAGCTTTCTTT. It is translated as CASSPLGGVGTEAFF. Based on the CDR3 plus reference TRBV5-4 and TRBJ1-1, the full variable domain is ETGVTQSPTHLIKTRGQQVTLRCSSQSGHNTVSWYQQALGQGPQFIFQYYREEENGRGNFPPRFSGLQFPNYSSELNVNALELDDSALYLCASSPLGGVGTEAFFGQGTRLTVV.

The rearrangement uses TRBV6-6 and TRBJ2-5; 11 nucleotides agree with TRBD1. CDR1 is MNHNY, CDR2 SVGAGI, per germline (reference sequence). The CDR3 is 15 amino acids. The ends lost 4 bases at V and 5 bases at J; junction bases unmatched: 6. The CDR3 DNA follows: TGTGCCAGCAGTTCCCAGGACAGGGGGCGGGAGACCCAGTACTTC. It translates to CASSSQDRGRETQYF.

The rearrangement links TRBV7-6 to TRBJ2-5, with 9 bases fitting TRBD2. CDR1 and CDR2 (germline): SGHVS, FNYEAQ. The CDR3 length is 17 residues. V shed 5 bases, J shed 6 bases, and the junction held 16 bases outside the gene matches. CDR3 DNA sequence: TGTGCCAGCAGCCCCATAGAGCGGGGGGCTCTCTTGAAGACCCAGTACTTC. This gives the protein CASSPIERGALLKTQYF.

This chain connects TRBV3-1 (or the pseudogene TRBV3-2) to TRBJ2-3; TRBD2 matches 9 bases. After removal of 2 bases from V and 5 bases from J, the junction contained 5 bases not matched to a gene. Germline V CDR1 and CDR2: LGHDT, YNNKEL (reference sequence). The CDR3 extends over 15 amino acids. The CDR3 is CASSQRPAGGDTQYF. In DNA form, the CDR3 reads TGTGCCAGCAGCCAACGTCCAGCGGGGGGAGATACGCAGTATTTT.

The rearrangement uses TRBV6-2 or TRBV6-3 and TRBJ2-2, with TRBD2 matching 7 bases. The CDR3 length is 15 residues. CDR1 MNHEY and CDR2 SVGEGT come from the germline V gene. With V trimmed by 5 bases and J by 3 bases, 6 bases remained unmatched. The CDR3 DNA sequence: TGTGCCAGCAGTGCAACTAGCGATTACACCGGGGAGCTGTTTTTT. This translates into CASSATSDYTGELFF.

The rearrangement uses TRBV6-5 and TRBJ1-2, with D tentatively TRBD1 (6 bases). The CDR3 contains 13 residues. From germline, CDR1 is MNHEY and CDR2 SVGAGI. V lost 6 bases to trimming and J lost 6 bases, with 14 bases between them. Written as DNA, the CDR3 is TGTGCCAGCAGCAAACGGGGGGCCAATGGCTACACCTTC. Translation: CASSKRGANGYTF.

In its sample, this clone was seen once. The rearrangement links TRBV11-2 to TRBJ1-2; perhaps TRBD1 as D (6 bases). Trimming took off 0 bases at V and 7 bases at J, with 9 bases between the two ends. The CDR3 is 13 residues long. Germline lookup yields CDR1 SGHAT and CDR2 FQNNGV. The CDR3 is CASSLDQGPGYTF. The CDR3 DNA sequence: TGTGCCAGCAGCTTAGATCAGGGGCCTGGCTACACCTTC.

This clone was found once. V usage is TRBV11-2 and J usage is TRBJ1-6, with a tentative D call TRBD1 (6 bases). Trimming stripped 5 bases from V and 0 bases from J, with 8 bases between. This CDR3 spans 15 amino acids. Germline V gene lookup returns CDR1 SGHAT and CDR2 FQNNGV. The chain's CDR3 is CASSPGASYNSPLHF. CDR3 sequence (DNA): TGTGCCAGCAGCCCAGGGGCCTCCTATAATTCACCCCTCCACTTT.

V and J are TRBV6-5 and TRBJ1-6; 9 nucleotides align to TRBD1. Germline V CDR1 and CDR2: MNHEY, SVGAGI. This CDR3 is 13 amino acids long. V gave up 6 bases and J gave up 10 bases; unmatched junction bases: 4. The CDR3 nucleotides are TGTGCCAGCAGCCGGGACAGGGTGTCACCCCTCCACTTT. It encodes CASSRDRVSPLHF.

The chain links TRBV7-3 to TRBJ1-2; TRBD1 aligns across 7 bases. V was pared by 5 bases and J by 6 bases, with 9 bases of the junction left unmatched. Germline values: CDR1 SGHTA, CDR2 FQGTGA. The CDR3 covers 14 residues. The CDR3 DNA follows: TGTGCCAGCAGCCATAATCAGGGGGAGGATGGCTACACCTTC. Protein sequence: CASSHNQGEDGYTF.

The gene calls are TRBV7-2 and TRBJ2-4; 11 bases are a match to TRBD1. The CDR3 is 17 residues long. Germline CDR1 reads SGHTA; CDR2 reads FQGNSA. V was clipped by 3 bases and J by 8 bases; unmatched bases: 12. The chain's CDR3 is CASSLGDGTGGSYIQYF. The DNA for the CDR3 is TGTGCCAGCAGCTTGGGGGATGGGACAGGGGGATCATACATTCAGTACTTC.

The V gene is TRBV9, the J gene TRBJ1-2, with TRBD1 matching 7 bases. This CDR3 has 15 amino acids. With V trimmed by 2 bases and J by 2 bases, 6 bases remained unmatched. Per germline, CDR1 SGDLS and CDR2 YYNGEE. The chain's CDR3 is CASSVGTADNYGYTF. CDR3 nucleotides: TGTGCCAGCAGCGTGGGGACAGCTGACAACTATGGCTACACCTTC.

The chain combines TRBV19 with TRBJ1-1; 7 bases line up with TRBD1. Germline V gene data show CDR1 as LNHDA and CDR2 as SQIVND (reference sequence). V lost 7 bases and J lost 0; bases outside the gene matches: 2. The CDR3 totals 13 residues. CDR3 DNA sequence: TGTGCCAGTAAGGGACAGATGAACACTGAAGCTTTCTTT. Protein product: CASKGQMNTEAFF. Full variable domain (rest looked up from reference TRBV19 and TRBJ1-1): DGGITQSPKYLFRKEGQNVTLSCEQNLNHDAMYWYRQDPGQGLRLIYYSQIVNDFQKGDIAEGYSVSREKKESFPLTVTSAQKNPTAFYLCASKGQMNTEAFFGQGTRLTVV.

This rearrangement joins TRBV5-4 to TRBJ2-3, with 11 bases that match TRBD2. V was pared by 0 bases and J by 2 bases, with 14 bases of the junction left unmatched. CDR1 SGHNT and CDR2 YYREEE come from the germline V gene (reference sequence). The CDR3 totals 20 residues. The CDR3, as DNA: TGTGCCAGCAGCTTGGACCCGAGTCTAGCGGGGGGCGGCGACACAGATACGCAGTATTTT. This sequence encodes CASSLDPSLAGGGDTDTQYF.

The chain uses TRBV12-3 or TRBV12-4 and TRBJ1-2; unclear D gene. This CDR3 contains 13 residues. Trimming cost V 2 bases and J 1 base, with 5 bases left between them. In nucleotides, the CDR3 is TGTGCCAGCAGTTTACAGGATAACTATGGCTACACCTTC. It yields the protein CASSLQDNYGYTF.

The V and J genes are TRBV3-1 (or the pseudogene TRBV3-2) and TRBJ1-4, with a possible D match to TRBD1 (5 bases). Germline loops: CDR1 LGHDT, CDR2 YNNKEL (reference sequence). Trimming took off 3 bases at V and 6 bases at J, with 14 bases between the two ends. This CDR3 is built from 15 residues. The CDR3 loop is CASSQTLIGDEKLFF. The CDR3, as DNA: TGTGCCAGCAGCCAGACTTTAATAGGGGATGAAAAACTGTTTTTT.

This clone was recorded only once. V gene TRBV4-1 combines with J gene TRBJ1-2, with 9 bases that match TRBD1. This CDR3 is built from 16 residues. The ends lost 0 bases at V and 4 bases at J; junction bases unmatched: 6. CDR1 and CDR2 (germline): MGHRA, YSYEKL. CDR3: CASSQEPGQGFYGYTF. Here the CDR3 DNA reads TGCGCCAGCAGCCAAGAACCCGGACAGGGGTTCTATGGCTACACCTTC.

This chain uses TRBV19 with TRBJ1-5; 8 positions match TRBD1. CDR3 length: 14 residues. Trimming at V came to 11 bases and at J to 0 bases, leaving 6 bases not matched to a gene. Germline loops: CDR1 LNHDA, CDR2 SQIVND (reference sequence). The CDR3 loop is CAGGQALSNQPQHF. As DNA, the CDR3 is TGTGCCGGGGGACAGGCCCTTAGCAATCAGCCCCAGCATTTT.

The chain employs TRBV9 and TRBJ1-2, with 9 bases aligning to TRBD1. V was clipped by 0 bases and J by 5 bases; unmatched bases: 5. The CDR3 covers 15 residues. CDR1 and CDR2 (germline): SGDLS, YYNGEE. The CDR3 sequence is CASSVGVGTGYGYTF. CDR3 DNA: TGTGCCAGCAGCGTAGGGGTAGGGACAGGGTATGGCTACACCTTC.

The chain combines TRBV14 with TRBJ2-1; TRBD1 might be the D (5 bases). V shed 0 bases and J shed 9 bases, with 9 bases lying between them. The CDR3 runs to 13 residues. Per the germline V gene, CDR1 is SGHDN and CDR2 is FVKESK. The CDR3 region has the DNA TGTGCCAGCAGCCAAGATCTTAGGGGTGAGCAGTTCTTC. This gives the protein CASSQDLRGEQFF.

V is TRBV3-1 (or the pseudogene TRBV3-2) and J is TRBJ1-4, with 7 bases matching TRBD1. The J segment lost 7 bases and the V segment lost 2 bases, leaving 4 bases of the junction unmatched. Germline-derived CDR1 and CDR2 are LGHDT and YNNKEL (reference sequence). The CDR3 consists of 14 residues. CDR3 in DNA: TGTGCCAGCAGCCAAAGGGCAGGGGGTGAAAAACTGTTTTTT. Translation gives CASSQRAGGEKLFF.